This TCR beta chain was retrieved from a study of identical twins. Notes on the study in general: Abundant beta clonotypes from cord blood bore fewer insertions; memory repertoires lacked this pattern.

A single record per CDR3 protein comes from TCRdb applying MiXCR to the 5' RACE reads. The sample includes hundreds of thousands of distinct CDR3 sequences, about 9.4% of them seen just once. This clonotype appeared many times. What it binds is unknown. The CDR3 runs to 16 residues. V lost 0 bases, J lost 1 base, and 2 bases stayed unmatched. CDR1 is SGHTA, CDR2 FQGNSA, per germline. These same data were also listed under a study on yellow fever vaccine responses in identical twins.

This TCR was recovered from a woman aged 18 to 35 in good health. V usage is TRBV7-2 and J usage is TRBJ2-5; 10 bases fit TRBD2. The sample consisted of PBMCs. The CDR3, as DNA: TGTGCCAGCAGCTTAGCCGCTAGCGGGGGCCAAGAGACCCAGTACTTC. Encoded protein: CASSLAASGGQETQYF.